This is a list of T cell receptor beta chains from one sample in a study of CDR3 diversity in severe acne. TCRdb reprocessed the PCR reads with MiXCR, giving one entry per CDR3 protein. Counted here are tens of thousands of distinct CDR3 sequences, under 65% occurring once; the ten biggest clones make up roughly an eighth. Sequencing was performed on blood. The receptors were gathered from a male donor in good health, without acne. CDR3s include the opening cysteine and the closing phenylalanine or tryptophan. A D gene is named only where the DNA matches it firmly. Size is omitted from some rows. Given values are once, few, many or a class for expanded clones.

CDR3nt: TGCAGTGCCAGCAGCTTCACCAGCTCCTACGAGCAGTACTTC; CDR3aa: CSASSFTSSYEQYF; d_gene: .; v_gene: TRBV20-1; abundance: .; j_gene: TRBJ2-7
CDR3nt: TGTGCCAGCAGCTTGGGCTGGGACGGCTCATATGGCTACACCTTC; CDR3aa: CASSLGWDGSYGYTF; d_gene: .; v_gene: TRBV5-5; abundance: .; j_gene: TRBJ1-2
CDR3nt: TGTGCCAGTAGTATAGGCGGACAGGGTGATGAAAAACTGTTTTTT; CDR3aa: CASSIGGQGDEKLFF; d_gene: TRBD1; v_gene: TRBV19; abundance: many; j_gene: TRBJ1-4
CDR3nt: TGCAGCGTTGCAGGGGCCAACAGTGAAGCTTTCTTT; CDR3aa: CSVAGANSEAFF; d_gene: .; v_gene: TRBV29-1; abundance: many; j_gene: TRBJ1-1
CDR3nt: TGCAGCGAGCTAGCGGGAGCCCCCAATGAGCAGTTCTTC; CDR3aa: CSELAGAPNEQFF; d_gene: TRBD2; v_gene: TRBV20-1; abundance: .; j_gene: TRBJ2-1
CDR3nt: TGCAGTGCTAGAGATCCCGCTTCTACCTACGAGCAGTACTTC; CDR3aa: CSARDPASTYEQYF; d_gene: .; v_gene: TRBV20-1; abundance: medium-sized; j_gene: TRBJ2-7
CDR3nt: TGTGCCAGCAGCTTGAAGGGGTGGACTGAAGCTTTCTTT; CDR3aa: CASSLKGWTEAFF; d_gene: .; v_gene: TRBV11-3; abundance: many; j_gene: TRBJ1-1
CDR3nt: TGTGCCAGCAGTTATCCCGGGACCTACAATGAGCAGTTCTTC; CDR3aa: CASSYPGTYNEQFF; d_gene: .; v_gene: TRBV27; abundance: many; j_gene: TRBJ2-1
CDR3nt: TGTGCCAGCAGTTACCGGGGGGGCACGAACACTAAAGCTTTCTTT; CDR3aa: CASSYRGGTNTKAFF; d_gene: .; v_gene: TRBV6-5; abundance: .; j_gene: TRBJ1-1
CDR3nt: TGTGCCACCAGTGATGGAGATTACACAGATACGCAGTATTTT; CDR3aa: CATSDGDYTDTQYF; d_gene: .; v_gene: TRBV24-1; abundance: medium-sized; j_gene: TRBJ2-3
CDR3nt: TGCAGTGCTAGGGGGCTCCGAACAACAAATGAGCAGTTCTTC; CDR3aa: CSARGLRTTNEQFF; d_gene: .; v_gene: TRBV20-1; abundance: medium-sized; j_gene: TRBJ2-1
CDR3nt: TGTGCCAGCAGTACTGGACCGGAGACCCAGTACTTC; CDR3aa: CASSTGPETQYF; d_gene: .; v_gene: TRBV28; abundance: .; j_gene: TRBJ2-5
CDR3nt: TGCAGTGCTGCCAAGGGGGGGTGGGACACCGGGGAGCTGTTTTTT; CDR3aa: CSAAKGGWDTGELFF; d_gene: .; v_gene: TRBV20-1; abundance: medium-sized; j_gene: TRBJ2-2
CDR3nt: TGTGCCAGCAGTGAATATGGGACAGCTTACACCGGGGAGCTGTTTTTT; CDR3aa: CASSEYGTAYTGELFF; d_gene: TRBD1; v_gene: TRBV6-1; abundance: many; j_gene: TRBJ2-2
CDR3nt: TGTGCCAGCAGCTTACGAGCGTTTGCAGATACGCAGTATTTT; CDR3aa: CASSLRAFADTQYF; d_gene: .; v_gene: TRBV7-2; abundance: .; j_gene: TRBJ2-3
CDR3nt: TGTGCCAGCTTGGAACAGGGGCTCGGAAACACCATATATTTT; CDR3aa: CASLEQGLGNTIYF; d_gene: TRBD1; v_gene: TRBV28; abundance: many; j_gene: TRBJ1-3
CDR3nt: TGTGCCAGCAGTTCCGGGAGGCCCCAGCATTTT; CDR3aa: CASSSGRPQHF; d_gene: .; v_gene: TRBV6-6; abundance: .; j_gene: TRBJ1-5
CDR3nt: TGTGCCACAGAACAGGGACAGGGAGGACCTGAAGCTTTCTTT; CDR3aa: CATEQGQGGPEAFF; d_gene: TRBD1; v_gene: TRBV27; abundance: .; j_gene: TRBJ1-1
CDR3nt: TGTGCCAGCAGCGGGAGCCTAGCGGACACAGATACGCAGTATTTT; CDR3aa: CASSGSLADTDTQYF; d_gene: TRBD2; v_gene: TRBV7-9; abundance: .; j_gene: TRBJ2-3
CDR3nt: TGTGCCAGCAGCTCCTGGGGGCGGGGGCTCTACGAGCAGTACTTC; CDR3aa: CASSSWGRGLYEQYF; d_gene: .; v_gene: TRBV7-8; abundance: .; j_gene: TRBJ2-7
CDR3nt: TGTGCCAGCAGCCCAGGGGGCGCAACTAATGAAAAACTGTTTTTT; CDR3aa: CASSPGGATNEKLFF; d_gene: TRBD1; v_gene: TRBV12-3/TRBV12-4; abundance: once; j_gene: TRBJ1-4
CDR3nt: TGTGCCAGCAGTTACAAATACGGGGCTCTGAGCTCTGGAAACACCATATATTTT; CDR3aa: CASSYKYGALSSGNTIYF; d_gene: .; v_gene: TRBV6-5; abundance: .; j_gene: TRBJ1-3
CDR3nt: TGTGCCAGCAGTGAAGCGGGCCCAGGAAAACTGTTTTTT; CDR3aa: CASSEAGPGKLFF; d_gene: .; v_gene: TRBV6-1; abundance: many; j_gene: TRBJ1-4
CDR3nt: TGTGCCAGCAGCTTATTGCTGACATTGGGTGAAGCTTTCTTT; CDR3aa: CASSLLLTLGEAFF; d_gene: .; v_gene: TRBV7-9; abundance: .; j_gene: TRBJ1-1